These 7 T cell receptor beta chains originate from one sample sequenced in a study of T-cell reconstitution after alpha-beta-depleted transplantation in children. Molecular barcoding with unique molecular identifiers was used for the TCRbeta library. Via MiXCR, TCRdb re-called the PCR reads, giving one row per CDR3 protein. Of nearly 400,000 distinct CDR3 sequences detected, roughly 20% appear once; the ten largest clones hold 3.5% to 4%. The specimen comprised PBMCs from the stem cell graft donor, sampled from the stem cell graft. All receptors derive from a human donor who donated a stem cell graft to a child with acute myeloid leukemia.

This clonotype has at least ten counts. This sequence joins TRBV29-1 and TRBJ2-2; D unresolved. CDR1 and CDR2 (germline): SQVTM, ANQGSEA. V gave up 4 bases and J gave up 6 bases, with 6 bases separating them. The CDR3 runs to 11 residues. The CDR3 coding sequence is TGCAGCGTTGGATCCCCCGGGGAGCTGTTTTTT. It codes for CSVGSPGELFF.

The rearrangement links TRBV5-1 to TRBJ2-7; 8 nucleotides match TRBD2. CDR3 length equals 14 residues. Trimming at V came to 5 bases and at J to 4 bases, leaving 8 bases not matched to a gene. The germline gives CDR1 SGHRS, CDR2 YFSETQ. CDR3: CASRITSGPYEQYF. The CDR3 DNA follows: TGCGCCAGCAGAATAACTAGCGGCCCTTACGAGCAGTACTTC.

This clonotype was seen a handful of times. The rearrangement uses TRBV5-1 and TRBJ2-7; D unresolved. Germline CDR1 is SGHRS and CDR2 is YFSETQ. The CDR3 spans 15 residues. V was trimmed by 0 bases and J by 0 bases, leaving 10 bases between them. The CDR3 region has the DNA TGCGCCAGCAGCTTGGGACACCCGAGCTCCTACGAGCAGTACTTC. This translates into CASSLGHPSSYEQYF.

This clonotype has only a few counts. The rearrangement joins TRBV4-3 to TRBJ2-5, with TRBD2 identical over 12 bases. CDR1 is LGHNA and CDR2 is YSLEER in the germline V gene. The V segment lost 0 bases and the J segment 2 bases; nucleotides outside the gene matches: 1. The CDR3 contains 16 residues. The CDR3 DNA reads TGCGCCAGCAGCCAAGAACTAGCGGGAGGACAAGAGACCCAGTACTTC. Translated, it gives CASSQELAGGQETQYF.

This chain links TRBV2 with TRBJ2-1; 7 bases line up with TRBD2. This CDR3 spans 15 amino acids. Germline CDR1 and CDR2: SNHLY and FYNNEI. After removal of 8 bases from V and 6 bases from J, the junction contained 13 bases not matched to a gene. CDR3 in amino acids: CASPLWAGVGNEQFF. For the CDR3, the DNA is TGTGCCAGCCCCCTCTGGGCGGGAGTAGGCAATGAGCAGTTCTTC.

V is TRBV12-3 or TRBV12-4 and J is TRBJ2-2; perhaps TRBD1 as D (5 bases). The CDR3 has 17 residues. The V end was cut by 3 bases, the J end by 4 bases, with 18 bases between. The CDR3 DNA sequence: TGTGCCAGCAGTTTTAAGCACACGAGGACAAGCACCGGGGAGCTGTTTTTT. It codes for CASSFKHTRTSTGELFF.

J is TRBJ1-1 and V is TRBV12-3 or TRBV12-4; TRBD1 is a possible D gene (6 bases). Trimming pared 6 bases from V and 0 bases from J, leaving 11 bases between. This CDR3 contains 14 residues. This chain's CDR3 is CASRRGQLNTEAFF. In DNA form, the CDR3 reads TGTGCCAGCAGGCGAGGACAGCTGAACACTGAAGCTTTCTTT.